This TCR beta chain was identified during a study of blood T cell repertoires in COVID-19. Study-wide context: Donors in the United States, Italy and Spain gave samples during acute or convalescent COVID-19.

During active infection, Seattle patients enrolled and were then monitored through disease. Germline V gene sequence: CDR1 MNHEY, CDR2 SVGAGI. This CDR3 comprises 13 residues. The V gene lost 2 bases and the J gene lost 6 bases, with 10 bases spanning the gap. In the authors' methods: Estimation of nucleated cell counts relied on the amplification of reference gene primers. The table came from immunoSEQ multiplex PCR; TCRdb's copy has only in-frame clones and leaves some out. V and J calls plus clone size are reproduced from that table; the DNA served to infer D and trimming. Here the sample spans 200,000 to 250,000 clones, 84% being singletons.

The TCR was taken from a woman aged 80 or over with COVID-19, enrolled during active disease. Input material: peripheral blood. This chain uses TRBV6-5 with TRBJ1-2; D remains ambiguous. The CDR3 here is CASSYALANGYTF. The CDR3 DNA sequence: TGTGCCAGCAGTTACGCCCTCGCGAATGGCTACACCTTC.